This T cell receptor (beta chain) is drawn from a study of CD8 T cells in Susac syndrome. RNA in amounts of roughly 0.45 to 1 ug was reverse transcribed with random hexamers. TCR beta CDR3 was amplified by immunoSEQ covering 54 Vbeta and 13 Jbeta. Using its own MiXCR run on the immunoSEQ multiplex PCR reads, TCRdb lists one record per CDR3 protein. The sample holds about 300,000 distinct CDR3 sequences, around 85% seen once. In blood CD8+ and CD4+ T cells, TCR beta underwent sequencing. Treatment-naive patients with stable or active relapsing-remitting disease served as multiple sclerosis controls. TEMRA cells underwent FACS enrichment and CD8+ and CD4+ T cells underwent negative isolation. Germline V CDR1 and CDR2: LGHNA, YSLEER. The V and J ends lost 3 bases and 5 bases, in that order; junction bases with no gene match: 18. This CDR3 spans 18 amino acids.

Sequenced sample: CD8+ T cells from PBMCs. This TCR was recovered from a human donor with multiple sclerosis. The gene calls are TRBV4-3 and TRBJ1-2, with 7 nucleotides matching TRBD1. The CDR3 region is CASSQARTGVGQYYGYTF. The CDR3 region has the DNA TGCGCCAGCAGCCAGGCTCGGACAGGAGTAGGGCAGTATTATGGCTACACCTTC.